The 16 T cell receptor beta chains reported below all come from one sample, sequenced in a study of T cell changes during pregnancy in multiple sclerosis. Sequencing used immunoSEQ multiplex PCR; TCRdb keeps in-frame clones, though not all of them. The sample includes about 31,000 clones, approximately 90% of them seen just once. The specimen comprised CD8+ T cells from peripheral blood mononuclear cells, sampled in the second trimester of pregnancy. These receptors were collected from a female donor with multiple sclerosis, enrolled in a pregnancy study.

This sequence joins TRBV4-3 and TRBJ2-1; TRBD1 agrees at 7 bases. CDR3 length: 14 residues. J gave up 6 bases and V 3 bases, and 5 bases lay outside the gene matches. CDR1 and CDR2 (germline): LGHNA, YSLEER. CDR3 DNA: TGCGCCAGCAGCCACCTGACAGGGCGCAATGAGCAGTTCTTC. It encodes CASSHLTGRNEQFF.

The rearrangement uses TRBV28 and TRBJ1-3; maybe TRBD1 (5 bases). Trimming left V 5 bases short and J 3 bases short, with 14 bases between. The length of the CDR3 is 15 residues. The germline CDR1 and CDR2 sequences are MDHEN and SYDVKM. CDR3 nucleotide sequence: TGTGCCAGCAGTCCCTCGGAGGGGATTGGAAACACCATATATTTT. Translating gives CASSPSEGIGNTIYF.

This sequence joins TRBV4-2 and TRBJ2-7, with 11 positions matching TRBD2. Germline-derived CDR1 and CDR2 are LGHNA and YNFKEQ. V shed 3 bases and J 2 bases; nucleotides not matched to a gene: 9. The CDR3 consists of 17 residues. The CDR3 region has the DNA TGTGCCAGCAGCCACCCGGGACTAGCGGTTCGGACCTACGAGCAGTACTTC. As protein: CASSHPGLAVRTYEQYF.

The chain joins TRBV7-6 to TRBJ2-7, with TRBD2 matching 8 bases. V shed 1 base, J shed 4 bases, and the junction held 6 bases outside the gene matches. Germline CDR1 reads SGHVS; CDR2 reads FNYEAQ. The CDR3 is 15 amino acids. Here the CDR3 DNA reads TGTGCCAGCAGCTTAGGGTCTAGCGGGCCTTACGAGCAGTACTTC. Its protein is CASSLGSSGPYEQYF.

The rearrangement joins TRBV6-6 to TRBJ1-2; no reliable D call. The CDR3 sequence is 16 residues long. Trimming pared 0 bases from V and 1 base from J, leaving 12 bases between. Germline loops: CDR1 MNHNY, CDR2 SVGAGI (reference sequence). Here the CDR3 DNA reads TGTGCCAGCAGTTACTCTGTCAGTCGGGATAACTATGGCTACACCTTC. This encodes CASSYSVSRDNYGYTF.

The rearrangement joins TRBV13 to TRBJ1-2; the match to TRBD1 covers 7 bases. V shed 0 bases and J 0 bases; nucleotides not matched to a gene: 4. Germline V CDR1 and CDR2: PRHDT, FYEKMQ (reference sequence). CDR3 length: 16 amino acids. CDR3 nucleotides: TGTGCCAGCAGCTTAGGGGACAGGCCGGCTAACTATGGCTACACCTTC. Translation: CASSLGDRPANYGYTF. Using reference TRBV13 and TRBJ1-2 for the parts outside the CDR3, the full variable domain is AAGVIQSPRHLIKEKRETATLKCYPIPRHDTVYWYQQGPGQDPQFLISFYEKMQSDKGSIPDRFSAQQFSDYHSELNMSSLELGDSALYFCASSLGDRPANYGYTFGSGTRLTVV.

The chain is built from TRBV10-3 and TRBJ2-1; tentatively, D is TRBD2 (6 bases). Trimming cost V 10 bases and J 8 bases, with 9 bases left between them. The CDR3 runs 10 residues. CDR1 and CDR2 from the germline V gene are ENHRY and SYGVKD. The CDR3 here is CANPSDEQFF. CDR3 nucleotides: TGTGCCAATCCTAGCGATGAGCAGTTCTTC.

The J gene is TRBJ2-3, the V gene TRBV9, with a possible D match to TRBD2 (6 bases). In germline, CDR1 is SGDLS, CDR2 YYNGEE. Trimming stripped 3 bases from V and 1 base from J, with 12 bases between. The CDR3 extends over 15 amino acids. CDR3 sequence (DNA): TGTGCCAGCAGCGACTCTTTAGCGGGCACAGATACGCAGTATTTT. This sequence encodes CASSDSLAGTDTQYF.

This sequence joins TRBV11-2 and TRBJ2-7, with 9 bases identical to TRBD1. The germline CDR1 and CDR2 sequences are SGHAT and FQNNGV. The V segment lost 4 bases and the J segment 2 bases; nucleotides outside the gene matches: 12. This CDR3 comprises 17 residues. CDR3 bases: TGTGCCAGCAGCTCGCCAGGGGGGACAGGGAACCCCTACGAGCAGTACTTC. Protein product: CASSSPGGTGNPYEQYF.

J is TRBJ2-1 and V is TRBV20-1; D gene unclear. The CDR3 spans 9 residues. Germline assignment: CDR1 DFQATT and CDR2 SNEGSKA (reference sequence). V was clipped by 2 bases and J by 16 bases, with 9 bases between them. CDR3 nucleotide sequence: TGCAGTGCTAGAAGCCCCAATTTCTTC. Amino acid sequence: CSARSPNFF.

The chain employs TRBV23-1 and TRBJ2-7, with D possibly being TRBD1 (6 bases). TRBV23-1 carries the ORF label, with uncertain function. The CDR3 runs to 18 residues. V was shortened by 3 bases and J by 5 bases, with 26 bases between the two germline ends. The DNA for the CDR3 is TGCGCCAGCAGTCAGACCGAAAAATCCCGGACAGATGAGGACGAGCAGTACTTC. Residues: CASSQTEKSRTDEDEQYF.

V and J are TRBV19 and TRBJ2-3; a possible D gene is TRBD1 (6 bases). The V end was cut by 4 bases, the J end by 5 bases, with 13 bases between. Germline V lookup: CDR1 LNHDA, CDR2 SQIVND (reference sequence). The CDR3 is made up of 14 amino acids. The CDR3 here is CASSTNRAGDTQYF. The CDR3 DNA is TGTGCCAGTAGTACGAACAGGGCCGGAGATACGCAGTATTTT.

CDR3 bases: TGTGCCAGCAGCTCTGGGGGGATTGGCACAGATACGCAGTATTTT. As protein: CASSSGGIGTDTQYF. The chain couples TRBV5-6 to TRBJ2-3, with a possible D match to TRBD2 (6 bases). This CDR3 spans 15 amino acids. Trimming shortened V by 3 bases and J by 1 base, and 12 bases separated the two germline ends. CDR1 and CDR2 (germline): SGHDT, YYEEEE.

The chain links TRBV13 to TRBJ2-3; D ambiguous. CDR3 length: 13 amino acids. Germline CDR1 reads PRHDT; CDR2 reads FYEKMQ (reference sequence). Trimming pared 5 bases from V and 6 bases from J, leaving 12 bases between. The CDR3 DNA is TGTGCCAGCAGCACCTTCCCACATGATACGCAGTATTTT. It translates to CASSTFPHDTQYF. Variable domain in full (rest from reference TRBV13 and TRBJ2-3): AAGVIQSPRHLIKEKRETATLKCYPIPRHDTVYWYQQGPGQDPQFLISFYEKMQSDKGSIPDRFSAQQFSDYHSELNMSSLELGDSALYFCASSTFPHDTQYFGPGTRLTVL.

The chain links TRBV2 to TRBJ2-7; the match to TRBD2 covers 10 bases. CDR1 is SNHLY, CDR2 FYNNEI, per germline. Trimming at V came to 7 bases and at J to 2 bases, leaving 5 bases not matched to a gene. The CDR3 has 14 residues. The CDR3 protein is CASTGTSETYEQYF. The CDR3 nucleotides read TGTGCCAGCACGGGGACTAGCGAGACCTACGAGCAGTACTTC.

The J gene is TRBJ2-7, the V gene TRBV11-2; D not resolved. Germline lookup yields CDR1 SGHAT and CDR2 FQNNGV. The CDR3 spans 13 residues. The V and J ends lost 1 base and 2 bases respectively, with 6 bases between them. CDR3 in DNA: TGTGCCAGCAGCTTAGGGGCAACCTACGAGCAGTACTTC. Its translation is CASSLGATYEQYF.